This is a list of T cell receptor beta chains from one sample in a study of response to subunit inactivated influenza vaccine. One entry per CDR3 protein results from TCRdb running MiXCR on the RT-PCR reads. Here the sample spans roughly 520,000 distinct CDR3 sequences, roughly 27% being singletons. The sequenced sample was CD4+ T cells sorted from PBMCs, obtained around 5 days after vaccination. All receptors come from a man aged 50-59 years who received an inactivated influenza vaccine. Both conserved end residues are part of each CDR3. D genes are given only for firm matches. Expanded clones get a size class; other rows say once, few or many, or leave the size out.

v_call	j_call	cdr3_length	d_call	clone_size	cdr3_nt	cdr3_aa
TRBV4-3	TRBJ1-5	16	TRBD1	.	TGCGCCAGCAGCTCAGGACAGGGAGAAGGGAGACAGCCCCAGCATTTT	CASSSGQGEGRQPQHF
TRBV10-3	TRBJ1-6	13	.	.	TGTGCCATCAGTGAACAGGGAGATTCACCCCTCCACTTT	CAISEQGDSPLHF
TRBV29-1	TRBJ1-4	12	.	few	TGCAGCGTTAGGGTTGACGGAGAAAAACTGTTTTTT	CSVRVDGEKLFF
TRBV7-9	TRBJ2-3	16	.	.	TGTGCCAGCAGCTTAGCGGAGGTCGTCCCCACAGATACGCAGTATTTT	CASSLAEVVPTDTQYF
TRBV20-1	TRBJ1-1	14	TRBD1	few	TGCAGTGCTAGAGATGGGGACAGGGGACCTGAAGCTTTCTTT	CSARDGDRGPEAFF
TRBV7-2	TRBJ2-7	14	TRBD1	.	TGTGCCAGCAGCTCAAGACAGGGGCATGACGAGCAGTACTTC	CASSSRQGHDEQYF
TRBV28	TRBJ2-2	13	.	few	TGTGCCAGCAGTTTAAGTAGACCCGGGGAGCTGTTTTTT	CASSLSRPGELFF
TRBV12-3/TRBV12-4	TRBJ2-1	17	TRBD2	few	TGTGCCAGCAGTAACTATTTACTGGGGGGGGGTAACAATGAGCAGTTCTTC	CASSNYLLGGGNNEQFF
TRBV20-1	TRBJ2-3	14	.	.	TGCAGTGCTAGGACCCCAGGGATCACAGATACGCAGTATTTT	CSARTPGITDTQYF
TRBV18	TRBJ2-1	17	TRBD1	.	TGTGCCAGCTCACCCGATGCGGCAGGGACAGCTTACAATGAGCAGTTCTTC	CASSPDAAGTAYNEQFF
TRBV3-1	TRBJ2-1	14	TRBD2	.	TGTGCCAGCACCCTAGCGGGAGGGTCCAATGAGCAGTTCTTC	CASTLAGGSNEQFF
TRBV12-3/TRBV12-4	TRBJ2-2	11	.	few	TGTGCCAGCACACTTATAGGGGAGCTGTTTTTT	CASTLIGELFF